These T cell receptor beta chains were read from a single sample in a study of beta chain features in type 1 diabetes. Clones were sequenced by immunoSEQ multiplex PCR, and TCRdb holds only the in-frame ones, with some missing. The sample includes about 620,000 clones, about 16% of them seen just once. Sequencing input: naive CD4+ T cells from blood. Receptors were obtained from a man aged 18 to 30 in good health. The CDR3 runs from the conserved cysteine through the conserved F or W. The D gene is left open where the match is weak. Rows may omit the clone size; those that give it use once, few, many or a size class.

TRBJ2-1,TRBD2,TRBV7-3,few,CASSTSGGKDEQFF,TGTGCCAGCAGCACTAGCGGGGGGAAGGATGAGCAGTTCTTC
TRBJ1-2,-,TRBV5-4,-,CASSLQKNYGYTF,TGTGCCAGCAGCTTGCAGAAAAACTATGGCTACACCTTC
TRBJ2-7,TRBD2,TRBV11-2,few,CASSGSSGRRLEQYF,TGTGCCAGCAGCGGATCTAGCGGGAGACGATTGGAGCAGTACTTC
TRBJ2-1,-,TRBV18,-,CASSPGLLYNEQFF,TGTGCCAGCTCACCAGGACTTCTCTACAATGAGCAGTTCTTC
TRBJ2-7,-,TRBV7-2,few,CASSLGQWTTSYEQYF,TGTGCCAGCAGCTTAGGCCAGTGGACAACCTCCTACGAGCAGTACTTC
TRBJ1-1,-,TRBV7-2,few,CASSNGQFRAEAFF,TGTGCCAGCAGTAACGGGCAATTTAGAGCTGAAGCTTTCTTT
TRBJ1-2,TRBD1,TRBV28,-,CASTGQVRGYGYTF,TGTGCCAGCACTGGACAGGTTCGTGGCTATGGCTACACCTTC
TRBJ1-1,-,TRBV7-6,-,CASSLGENTEAFF,TGTGCCAGCAGCTTAGGGGAGAACACTGAAGCTTTCTTT
TRBJ1-5,-,TRBV2,-,CASSRQENSNQPQHF,TGTGCCAGCAGTCGACAGGAAAATAGCAATCAGCCCCAGCATTTT
TRBJ2-2,TRBD2,TRBV7-2,-,CASSLGWLAGGPTGELFF,TGTGCCAGCAGCCTCGGCTGGCTAGCGGGAGGGCCCACCGGGGAGCTGTTTTTT
TRBJ1-4,TRBD1,TRBV4-3,-,CASSPTGTVEKLFF,TGCGCCAGCAGCCCGACAGGGACGGTCGAAAAACTGTTTTTT
TRBJ1-2,TRBD1,TRBV29-1,-,CSVVIGTGAGYTF,TGCAGCGTTGTTATAGGGACAGGGGCTGGCTACACCTTC
TRBJ1-3,-,TRBV4-3,-,CASSRHLMSSGNTIYF,TGCGCCAGCAGCCGCCACTTAATGAGCTCTGGAAACACCATATATTTT